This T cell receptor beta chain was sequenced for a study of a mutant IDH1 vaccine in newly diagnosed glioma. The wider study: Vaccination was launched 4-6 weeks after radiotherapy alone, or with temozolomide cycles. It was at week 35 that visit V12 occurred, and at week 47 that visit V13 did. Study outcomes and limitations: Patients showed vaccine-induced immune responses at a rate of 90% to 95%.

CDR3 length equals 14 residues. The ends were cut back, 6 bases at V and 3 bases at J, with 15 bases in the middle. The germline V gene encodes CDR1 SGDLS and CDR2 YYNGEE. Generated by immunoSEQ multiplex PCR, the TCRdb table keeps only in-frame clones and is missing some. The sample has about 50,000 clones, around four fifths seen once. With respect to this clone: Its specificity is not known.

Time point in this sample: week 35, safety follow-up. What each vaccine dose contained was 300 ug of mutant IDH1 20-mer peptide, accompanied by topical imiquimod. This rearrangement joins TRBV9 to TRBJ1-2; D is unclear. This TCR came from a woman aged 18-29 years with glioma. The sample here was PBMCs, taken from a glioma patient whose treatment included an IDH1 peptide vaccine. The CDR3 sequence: CASTRRQAHYGYTF. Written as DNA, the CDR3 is TGTGCCAGCACTCGCCGGCAGGCGCACTATGGCTACACCTTC.